The T cell receptor (beta chain) described here comes from a study of cytomegalovirus exposure and HLA in healthy donors (TCRdb year 2017). Background for the entire study: An earlier analysis of several hundred of the donors reported approximately 280 Gb of sequence data and roughly 120 million unique TCR beta sequences obtained from roughly 180 million T cells. On average, around 240,000 unique TCR beta nucleotide sequences were sequenced per donor among about 400 genotyped donors of the cohort, with 15% to 20% of those sequences being non-productive. Several DR-DQ haplotypes were handled as single units for association and clustering, since linkage in the cohort was strong. Rather than drawing on any new phenotypic data, the later analysis identified candidate immune exposures from TCR beta sequences and the way those sequences occurred across donors. Every discovery cohort repertoire had been produced on one sequencing platform. The study aimed to test whether signatures of past pathogen exposure could be identified by cataloging public T cell receptors. Of the roughly 400 genotyped donors, 75% to 85% were placed in the genetic ancestry cluster associated with self-reported Caucasian donors. Both class I and class II loci were covered by HLA typing, at four-digit resolution. Typing coverage varied by locus: roughly 620-640 donors for A, B, C, DRB1 and DQB1; 522 for DQA1; nearly 610 for DPA1; 400 to 480 for DPB1. Alongside the repertoire data, information on donor age, sex, ethnicity and CMV serostatus was compiled. An early release covering over 500 HLA-typed donors comprised approximately 290 gigabases of sequencing data and 85 million to 100 million unique TCR sequences. The T cell repertoires of several hundred subjects were profiled by immunosequencing and related to cytomegalovirus serostatus. Genome-wide SNP genotypes for about 60% of the roughly 670 donors were used in a later genetic analysis, which treated that subset as a discovery cohort. To decide whether each TCR beta V gene segment behaved as functional or pseudogenic, an earlier analysis of some 540 of the donors relied on high-throughput TCR beta sequencing. Along with the approximately 700-subject first cohort, a separate validation cohort of some 130 different subjects was used. The study combined high-throughput TCR immunosequencing, statistical association of individual TCRs with disease status, and machine learning to predict cytomegalovirus infection status. A later analysis re-examined previously published TCR beta repertoires from just over 650 donors and added high-resolution HLA genotyping to investigate patterns of TCR occurrence.

In total, 666 healthy bone marrow donors made up the cohort. At the time of sampling, all cohort members were nominally healthy, though unrecorded immune exposures were likely present. The donor was CMV seronegative and was included in the group of a few hundred seronegative cohort members. A peripheral blood sample was provided by each donor, and peripheral blood mononuclear cells were used for TCR beta sequencing. Genomic DNA extraction from the blood cell samples was performed with the Qiagen DNeasy Blood Extraction Kit. V lost 4 bases and J lost 5 bases, and the count of bases not matched to a germline gene is 8. The CDR3 sequence holds 16 residues, the cysteine and phenylalanine included. Of all the DNA, just the CDR3 is kept, 48 bases in frame from base 1. CDR1 and CDR2 are read off the germline V gene as SGDLS and YYNGEE. In regard to this clone: Its binding antigen is unknown. Per-base quality was not reported, and no clone a single base away is much larger than it.

Receptor amplification or capture employed the immunoSEQ multiplex PCR assay. The multiplex PCR relied on a mix of 60 forward primers for TCR Vbeta segments and 13 reverse primers for TCR Jbeta segments. The CDR3 region of rearranged TCR beta genes was amplified from genomic DNA by a multiplex PCR assay. The amplified TCR beta libraries were sequenced on the Illumina HiSeq System as 87-base-pair reads. In the paper's pipeline: A later analysis tallied approximately 87 million unique TCR beta chains across the 650 to 750 repertoires, and around 12 million of those chains were shared by two or more donors. To remove PCR and sequencing errors, raw reads were error-corrected and collapsed into unique sequences using a nearest-neighbor algorithm that merged closely related sequences. V, D and J gene segments were assigned by aligning CDR3 sequences to IMGT reference sequences. For a sequence to be retained, a match of at least six nucleotides was required to both a V gene segment and a J gene segment. Rearrangements were classified as productive when the CDR3 lacked stop codons and remained in frame with V and J, and all other rearrangements were classified as non-productive. CDR3 was defined by IMGT convention, running from the second conserved V-encoded cysteine to the conserved J-encoded phenylalanine. In an earlier analysis of more than 550 of the donors, sequences lacking an unambiguous match to a single V gene segment were excluded. In an earlier analysis of about 590 of the donors, a V segment was called functional when productive rearrangements were above 56.7%, and segregating when the standard deviation between donors exceeded 5%. A statistical classification framework was built to diagnose cytomegalovirus status from the catalog of TCR beta chain sequences. In a later analysis, V and J genes were assigned by comparing TCR nucleotide sequences against IMGT/GENE-DB human TR gene sequences. The TCRdist pipeline was used in a later analysis to assign CDR3 sequences and most-parsimonious VDJ recombination scenarios. In a later analysis, every TCR beta chain was defined by the combination of its CDR3 amino acid sequence and its V-gene family, and reads without a unique V-gene family were dropped. A later analysis removed 500 to 600 highly shared, low-generation-probability nucleotide sequences to deal with suspected cross-contamination and a sequencing artifact. In a later analysis, a clonal expansion index for each public chain was calculated from normalized within-repertoire ranks of inferred template counts. In a later analysis, generation probabilities were computed with a VDJ recombination model fitted to out-of-frame rearrangements, and the resulting probabilities were checked against IGoR. In a later analysis, TCR-TCR, TCR-HLA and TCR-CMV co-occurrence was scored with hypergeometric tests, and a repertoire-size bias correction was applied to TCR pairs. False discovery rates were estimated in a later analysis by permuting HLA or CMV assignments 20 times. In a later analysis, co-occurring TCRs were grouped with DBSCAN, and TCRdist sequence similarity was added when clustering was performed within HLA-allele-positive subsets. Repertoires with fewer than 30,000 or more than 120,000 public chains, plus five repertoires with anomalous nucleotide sharing, were excluded from co-occurrence clustering. This immuneACCESS table, as held by TCRdb, lists in-frame sequences with V and J called but not all clones. Of the missing ones, under half trace to an unresolved V gene in checked studies; the others have no known cause. That table is the source of V, J and clone size, and D and trimming were worked out from the DNA. The sample profile shows about 120,000 clones; 75% to 90% of them were found once. The ten largest clonotypes hold 2% to 2.5% of the sample.

Findings and caveats that apply to the study as a whole: In a later analysis, several top co-occurrence clusters were reported to appear linked to parvovirus B19, influenza, CMV and Epstein-Barr virus. Because HLA typing was unavailable for some donors at each locus, only the typed subset was used in association tests. In a later analysis, TCR association rates were found to vary across HLA loci, with the most associated TCRs seen for DRB1 alleles and the fewest for HLA-C alleles. Around 16 rarely observed V segments, including chromosome 9 orphons, were excluded from the earlier analysis of some 590 of the donors because counts were too low. A later genetic analysis reported fewer N-insertions in productive TCRs among donors in an Asian-associated ancestry cluster than the roughly 720-donor mean. Correlated functional status among segregating V segments might be attributable to linkage disequilibrium, but an unknown experimental factor could not be ruled out. Assigning TCR associations to individual alleles was difficult when HLA alleles, especially DR and DQ, strongly co-occurred. An association between a missense DCLRE1C variant and V-gene and J-gene trimming of TCR beta chains was found in a later genetic analysis and replicated in an independent cohort. The study gave a list of some 150 TCR beta chains associated with cytomegalovirus. The classifier was reported to diagnose cytomegalovirus status with high specificity and sensitivity in both the original and validation cohorts. In an earlier analysis of more than 500 of the donors, most TCR beta V segments appeared in productive rearrangements about 87% or about 30% of the time, broadly matching IMGT annotations. A cluster of highly shared sequence variants was judged likely to represent a technical artifact of the sequencing pipeline. In a later analysis, HLA-associated TCR beta chains were found to be more clonally expanded and to have lower generation probabilities than equally common non-associated chains. At a false discovery rate of 0.05, a later analysis linked about 17,000 TCR beta sequences to specific HLA alleles. Some IMGT-functional V segments, including TRBV6-2 and TRBV6-3, could not be distinguished by the 87-base-pair reads and were therefore excluded. A few of the identified cytomegalovirus-associated TCR beta chains were confirmed in vitro to be specific for cytomegalovirus antigens. Most CMV-associated TCR beta chains appeared to be HLA-restricted in a later analysis, and the HLA associations seemed to be driven largely by CMV exposure. Roughly uniform sequencing depth across donors was assumed in presence/absence analyses, although this assumption may not hold. The authors suggested that the approach could potentially be generalized to other disease states and immunological phenotypes. CMV serostatus was the only immune exposure information available for the cohort. Most TCR sequences were seen in very few donors, while some public TCRs were found in many individuals. Only TCR beta chains were sequenced in this cohort, and the absence of alpha or paired-chain data limited detectable features. A further reported finding was that TCR beta sequences accurately predicted the HLA-A and HLA-B alleles for most subjects in the first cohort.

The chain couples TRBV9 to TRBJ1-6, with 8 bases in between that match TRBD1. The TCR comes from a man aged 30 to 39 in good health and CMV-seronegative. The sample was PBMCs. In nucleotide form, the sequence is TGTGCCAGCAGCCTCGACAGGGGTACAGATAATTCACCCCTCCACTTT. Translation gives CASSLDRGTDNSPLHF.